This record covers a single T cell receptor beta chain. This specimen comes from a study of early T cells in non-severe SARS-CoV-2 infection. MiXCR, applied by TCRdb to the 5' RACE reads, yields one record per CDR3 protein. The sample yields 60,000 or so distinct CDR3 sequences, 10% to 15% seen once. This CDR3 is 15 amino acids long. The V gene's germline CDR1 is KGHDR and CDR2 SFDVKD. V dropped 5 bases and J dropped 5; count of bases not matched to a gene: 7. Specimen: whole blood. The chain joins TRBV24-1 to TRBJ2-5; 10 bases align to TRBD1. The receptor was isolated from an adult who was a healthcare worker with PCR-confirmed SARS-CoV-2 infection or an uninfected control (not recorded which). The CDR3: CATSGVTGGPETQYF. CDR3 coding DNA: TGTGCCACCAGTGGCGTGACAGGGGGCCCCGAGACCCAGTACTTC.